Listed here are 19 T cell receptor beta chains from one sample, sequenced in a study of blood T cell repertoires in COVID-19. The repertoire was sequenced with immunoSEQ multiplex PCR; TCRdb's copy has only in-frame clones and lacks some. The sample has around 180,000 clones, more than 75% seen once. Sequencing used PBMCs or T cells enriched from blood (not recorded which). All receptors come from a woman aged 50 to 65 with acute COVID-19.

V is TRBV27 and J is TRBJ2-7; perhaps TRBD1 as D (6 bases). The length of the CDR3 is 13 residues. The V end lost 5 bases, the J end lost 9 bases, and 17 bases lay between the germline ends. CDR1 is MNHEY and CDR2 is SMNVEV in the germline V gene (reference sequence). The CDR3 protein is CASSPDRLTRQYV. The CDR3 DNA reads TGTGCCAGCAGTCCCGACAGGTTAACCCGGCAGTACGTC.

V gene TRBV28 combines with J gene TRBJ2-1, with D possibly being TRBD2 (7 bases). Germline lookup yields CDR1 MDHEN and CDR2 SYDVKM. This CDR3 contains 16 residues. Trimming stripped 5 bases from V and 4 bases from J, with 18 bases between. CDR3 coding DNA: TGTGCCAGCAGTCCCCTCTACGGGGGGCAGTACAATGAGCAGTTCTTC. Translated: CASSPLYGGQYNEQFF.

This chain uses TRBV28 with TRBJ1-4; D unclear. Trimming shortened V by 8 bases and J by 8 bases, and 15 bases separated the two germline ends. From germline, CDR1 is MDHEN and CDR2 SYDVKM. This CDR3 contains 13 residues. The chain's CDR3 is CASLRAPGEKLFF. The CDR3 DNA reads TGTGCCAGCTTGAGGGCCCCGGGGGAAAAACTGTTTTTT.

This CDR3 reads CASSQDSREAANMRNSPLHF. CDR3 nucleotide sequence: TGCGCCAGCAGCCAAGATTCGAGGGAGGCCGCGAACATGAGGAATTCACCCCTCCACTTT. The rearrangement links TRBV4-1 to TRBJ1-6; D is uncertain. Germline CDR1 MGHRA, CDR2 YSYEKL. This CDR3 contains 20 residues. Trimming left V 0 bases short and J 7 bases short, with 25 bases between.

The CDR3 DNA follows: TGCGCCAGCAGCCGGGGGGACAACACTGAAGCTTTCTTT. This gives the protein CASSRGDNTEAFF. V is TRBV10-2 and J is TRBJ1-1; D perhaps matches TRBD1 (5 bases). CDR3 length: 13 residues. The germline CDR1 and CDR2 sequences are WSHSY and SAAADI. Trimming cost V 6 bases and J 2 bases, with 10 bases left between them.

The V gene is TRBV6-1, the J gene TRBJ1-1, with D tentatively TRBD1 (5 bases). In germline, CDR1 is MNHNS, CDR2 SASEGT. The CDR3 runs to 14 residues. Trimming cost V 3 bases and J 6 bases, with 14 bases left between them. This CDR3 reads CASSDRGGVPEAFF. In nucleotides, the CDR3 is TGTGCCAGCAGTGATCGGGGAGGGGTCCCTGAAGCTTTCTTT.

V is TRBV9 and J is TRBJ1-6; D ambiguous. This CDR3 is 15 amino acids long. Germline V lookup: CDR1 SGDLS, CDR2 YYNGEE. The V and J ends lost 0 bases and 7 bases respectively, with 11 bases between them. CDR3: CASSVAGGNNSPLHF. CDR3 sequence (DNA): TGTGCCAGCAGCGTAGCTGGAGGAAACAATTCACCCCTCCACTTT.

V is TRBV3-1 (or the pseudogene TRBV3-2) and J is TRBJ1-3, with 7 bases lining up with TRBD1. This CDR3 is 17 amino acids long. CDR1 is LGHDT and CDR2 is YNNKEL in the germline V gene (reference sequence). After removal of 0 bases from V and 1 base from J, the junction contained 6 bases not matched to a gene. CDR3 protein: CASSQDLGQTSGNTIYF. In DNA, the CDR3 is TGTGCCAGCAGCCAAGATTTGGGACAGACATCTGGAAACACCATATATTTT.

The chain is built from TRBV5-4 and TRBJ2-7; D gene ambiguous. CDR1 and CDR2 (germline): SGHNT, YYREEE (reference sequence). The CDR3 spans 11 residues. The V end was cut by 2 bases, the J end by 7 bases, with 7 bases between. CDR3 bases: TGTGCCAGCAGCTTCGGCGGAGAGCAGTACGTC. Amino acid sequence: CASSFGGEQYV.

The genes are TRBV30 and TRBJ2-2, with D perhaps matching TRBD2 (5 bases). V shed 8 bases and J shed 9 bases, with 13 bases lying between them. This CDR3 contains 11 residues. Germline lookup yields CDR1 GTSNPN and CDR2 SVGIG (reference sequence). CDR3 residues: CAVAGSRELFF. CDR3 DNA: TGTGCCGTGGCGGGTAGTAGGGAGCTGTTTTTT.

This clone was seen more than once but under ten times. V usage is TRBV7-8 and J usage is TRBJ2-7; 10 bases are a match to TRBD1. The CDR3 spans 18 residues. Per germline, CDR1 SGHVS and CDR2 FQNEAQ. The V gene end was trimmed by 2 bases and the J gene end by 2 bases; junction bases not matched to a gene: 12. The CDR3: CASSLSGQGGSPAYEQYV. The CDR3, as DNA: TGTGCCAGCAGCTTAAGCGGACAGGGGGGATCACCCGCCTACGAGCAGTACGTC.

This sequence joins TRBV29-1 and TRBJ2-2, with 8 bases matching TRBD1. The CDR3 sequence is 15 residues long. Germline CDR1 and CDR2: SQVTM and ANQGSEA. With V trimmed by 5 bases and J by 5 bases, 10 bases remained unmatched. The CDR3: CSVPLTGAGTGELFF. CDR3 sequence (DNA): TGCAGCGTTCCGTTGACAGGGGCGGGGACCGGGGAGCTGTTTTTT.

The J gene is TRBJ2-3, the V gene TRBV6-2 or TRBV6-3; 7 nucleotides match TRBD1. Germline assignment: CDR1 MNHEY and CDR2 SVGEGT. The CDR3 runs 17 residues. Trimming took 2 bases from V and 2 from J; bases not matched to a gene: 10. DNA of the CDR3: TGTGCCAGCAGTTACCCGACAGGGCCCCCCGACACAGATACGCAGTATTTT. This encodes CASSYPTGPPDTDTQYF.

The CDR3 bases are TGTGCCAGCAGTTACTCTAAGAACACTGAAGCTTTCTTT. Protein product: CASSYSKNTEAFF. This chain joins TRBV6-5 and TRBJ1-1; D uncertain. Germline V gene data show CDR1 as MNHEY and CDR2 as SVGAGI. The ends were cut back, 0 bases at V and 1 base at J, with 3 bases in the middle. This CDR3 comprises 13 residues.

The chain carries TRBV29-1 and TRBJ1-2; TRBD1 agrees at 9 bases. The CDR3 runs to 16 residues. V shed 6 bases and J 2 bases; nucleotides not matched to a gene: 13. CDR1 is SQVTM and CDR2 is ANQGSEA in the germline V gene. This chain's CDR3 is CSVAGFGQGSNYGYTF. The DNA of the CDR3 is TGCAGCGTCGCCGGGTTTGGACAGGGGTCAAACTATGGCTACACCTTC. Together with reference TRBV29-1 and TRBJ1-2, the CDR3 gives the full variable domain: SAVISQKPSRDICQRGTSLTIQCQVDSQVTMMFWYRQQPGQSLTLIATANQGSEATYESGFVIDKFPISRPNLTFSTLTVSNMSPEDSSIYLCSVAGFGQGSNYGYTFGSGTRLTVV.

This chain connects TRBV28 to TRBJ1-2, with 9 bases matching TRBD1. This CDR3 comprises 14 residues. The germline V gene has CDR1 MDHEN and CDR2 SYDVKM. V shed 2 bases and J 7 bases; nucleotides not matched to a gene: 5. The CDR3 here is CASSLRTGGVGYTF. The CDR3 DNA is TGTGCCAGCAGTTTACGTACAGGGGGCGTTGGCTACACCTTC.

This clone was observed at least ten times. The V gene is TRBV9, the J gene TRBJ2-1; a weak D match, TRBD1 (5 bases). V dropped 0 bases and J dropped 0 bases, with 10 bases sitting between them. Germline CDR1 SGDLS, CDR2 YYNGEE. The CDR3 is 16 residues long. CDR3 in amino acids: CASSVADISSYNEQFF. CDR3 bases: TGTGCCAGCAGCGTAGCGGACATATCCTCCTACAATGAGCAGTTCTTC.

V is TRBV28 and J is TRBJ2-7, with TRBD1 identical over 9 bases. In germline, CDR1 is MDHEN, CDR2 SYDVKM. V lost 5 bases, J lost 6 bases, and 8 bases stayed unmatched. The CDR3 sequence is 14 residues long. CDR3 in DNA: TGTGCCAGCAGTCTCCCGGGACAGGGAATCGAGCAGTACGTC. Translated: CASSLPGQGIEQYV.

For the CDR3, the DNA is TGCGCCAGCAGTGAGTCGAGCAGGGGGCCCTATGGCTACACCTTC. As protein: CASSESSRGPYGYTF. The chain has TRBV10-1 and TRBJ1-2; 8 bases line up with TRBD1. The trim removed 0 bases at V and 4 bases at J, leaving 4 bases unmatched. Germline loops: CDR1 WNHNN, CDR2 SYGVQD (reference sequence). This CDR3 region has 15 residues.